Below are 14 T cell receptor beta chains sequenced from a single sample in a study of immune heterogeneity within non-small cell lung tumors. Template came from bulk tumor genomic DNA, at around 600 ng per sample. Taken during surgery, several biopsies per primary tumor were spaced as far apart as possible within the tumor mass. The cohort was untreated, with newly diagnosed non-small cell lung cancer undergoing curative surgery. With 32 V and 13 J primers, multiplex PCR amplified the TCR beta CDR3. TCRdb recomputed calls from the multiplex PCR reads with MiXCR, one row per CDR3 protein. Of approximately 9,500 distinct CDR3 sequences listed, about 30% are singletons. The sequenced material came from lung tumor tissue. Receptors originate from a woman between 50 and 59 years old with non-small cell lung cancer.

This clonotype appeared many times. This chain uses TRBV7-9 with TRBJ1-2; D gene uncertain. Trimming took 2 bases from V and 7 from J, leaving 11 bases between them. Germline-derived CDR1 and CDR2 are SEHNR and FQNEAQ (reference sequence). The CDR3 covers 13 residues. The CDR3 DNA reads as TGTGCCAGCAGCTTAATAACAGCGGGTGGCTACACCTTC. It translates to CASSLITAGGYTF.

This clonotype was observed a few times. This likely comes from a read error, as the CDR3 has no conserved phenylalanine or tryptophan at its end. The V gene is TRBV10-1, the J gene TRBJ2-1; the D is unclear. The V end was cut by 2 bases, the J end by 10 bases, with 6 bases between. There are 11 residues in the CDR3. Germline CDR1 and CDR2: WNHNN and SYGVQD (reference sequence). The CDR3 loop is CASSEGGEQFL. The CDR3 nucleotides are TGCGCCAGCAGTGAGGGCGGAGAGCAGTTCCTC.

By proportion, this clonotype is medium-sized. In DNA, the CDR3 is TGCGCCAGCAGCCCAGCCGACAGGGTTGTCGAGCAGTACTTC. It translates to CASSPADRVVEQYF. This rearrangement joins TRBV5-1 to TRBJ2-7; 7 nucleotides align to TRBD1. From germline, CDR1 is SGHRS and CDR2 YFSETQ. The V gene end was trimmed by 4 bases and the J gene end by 6 bases; junction bases not matched to a gene: 10. CDR3 size: 14 residues.

This clonotype has at least ten counts. This chain uses TRBV5-6 with TRBJ1-3; D possibly corresponds to TRBD1 (6 bases). The CDR3 loop spans 14 amino acids. Trimming removed 2 bases from V and 2 bases from J, with 8 bases in between. Germline CDR1 and CDR2: SGHDT and YYEEEE. The CDR3 here is CASSFGQPGNTIYF. CDR3 nucleotides: TGTGCCAGCAGCTTTGGACAGCCTGGAAACACCATATATTTT. Combining the CDR3 with reference TRBV5-6 and TRBJ1-3 gives the whole variable domain DAGVTQSPTHLIKTRGQQVTLRCSPKSGHDTVSWYQQALGQGPQFIFQYYEEEERQRGNFPDRFSGHQFPNYSSELNVNALLLGDSALYLCASSFGQPGNTIYFGEGSWLTVV.

The chain recombines TRBV2 with TRBJ2-2; TRBD2 agrees at 7 bases. Germline V lookup: CDR1 SNHLY, CDR2 FYNNEI. This CDR3 region has 15 residues. Trimming took 0 bases from V and 5 from J; bases not matched to a gene: 3. The CDR3 DNA reads TGTGCCAGCAGTGAAGCGGGGGGGGGGACCGGGGAGCTGTTTTTT. It translates to CASSEAGGGTGELFF.

This clonotype has a count of ten or more. The gene calls are TRBV20-1 and TRBJ2-2, with D perhaps matching TRBD1 (6 bases). Germline values: CDR1 DFQATT, CDR2 SNEGSKA (reference sequence). The CDR3 is 16 amino acids. With 0 bases removed from V and 0 bases from J, the gap between germline ends came to 11 bases. CDR3 sequence reads: CSARDPGTPNTGELFF. The CDR3 region has the DNA TGCAGTGCTAGAGATCCCGGGACACCGAACACCGGGGAGCTGTTTTTT.

This clonotype is labeled as medium-sized. The J gene is TRBJ1-1, the V gene TRBV20-1; D unresolved. The ends were cut back, 4 bases at V and 0 bases at J, with 9 bases in the middle. CDR1 is DFQATT, CDR2 SNEGSKA, per germline (reference sequence). This CDR3 region has 13 residues. The CDR3 DNA reads as TGCAGTGCTACCGTGGGAGTGAACACTGAAGCTTTCTTT. Translating it yields CSATVGVNTEAFF.

This clonotype was found many times. CDR3 nucleotides: TGTGCCAGCAGCTTAGCTCCAGGGGGCTCATCCTACGAGCAGTACTTC. Encoded protein: CASSLAPGGSSYEQYF. This chain connects TRBV7-8 to TRBJ2-7, with TRBD1 matching 8 bases. The germline V gene has CDR1 SGHVS and CDR2 FQNEAQ. The V gene end was trimmed by 0 bases and the J gene end by 1 base; junction bases not matched to a gene: 5. The CDR3 extends over 16 amino acids.

This clonotype was counted many times. This chain links TRBV4-2 with TRBJ2-7; 10 nucleotides line up with TRBD1. Germline CDR1 and CDR2: LGHNA and YNFKEQ. The CDR3 extends over 15 amino acids. Trimming cost V 4 bases and J 5 bases; bases outside gene matches: 8. This CDR3 is CASSPTGQGMHEQYF. The CDR3 DNA reads TGTGCCAGCAGCCCGACGGGACAGGGGATGCACGAGCAGTACTTC.

This clonotype came up many times. The rearrangement uses TRBV25-1 and TRBJ2-7, with D possibly being TRBD1 or TRBD2 (5 bases each). Germline V CDR1 and CDR2: MGHDK, SYGVNS. V lost 6 bases and J lost 2, with 11 bases in between. This CDR3 has 13 amino acids. CDR3 nucleotides: TGTGCCAGCAGCCCGGGACGGGCCTACGAGCAGTACTTC. Protein: CASSPGRAYEQYF.

In its sample, this clonotype was seen a few times. The chain is built from TRBV2 and TRBJ1-1; no reliable D call. Germline V CDR1 and CDR2: SNHLY, FYNNEI. V was clipped by 4 bases and J by 11 bases, with 17 bases between them. The CDR3 extends over 13 amino acids. The chain's CDR3 is CASSAVGSVRAFF. The CDR3 DNA reads as TGTGCCAGCAGTGCGGTCGGCAGCGTGCGGGCTTTCTTT.

In its sample, this clonotype ranks as medium-sized. V is TRBV11-3 and J is TRBJ2-7; D possibly corresponds to TRBD1 (7 bases). This CDR3 has 14 amino acids. V lost 5 bases to trimming and J lost 4 bases, with 15 bases between them. CDR1 is SGHNT and CDR2 is YENEEA in the germline V gene. CDR3 coding DNA: TGTGCCAGCAGCGCAGGGGGGAGATCATACGAGCAGTACTTC. Protein product: CASSAGGRSYEQYF.

As concerns this clonotype: It may be a read error: a sequence one base away is much more abundant. The J gene is TRBJ2-1, the V gene TRBV6-2 or TRBV6-3, with D possibly being TRBD2 (6 bases). There are 14 residues in the CDR3. Per the germline V gene, CDR1 is MNHEY and CDR2 is SVGEGT. V was clipped by 2 bases and J by 3 bases, with 8 bases between them. CDR3 sequence: CASSYGGNYNEQFF. The CDR3, as DNA: TGTGCCAGCAGTTACGGGGGGAACTACAATGAGCAGTTCTTC.

There are many counts of this clonotype. The chain combines TRBV20-1 with TRBJ2-4, with 7 positions matching TRBD1. The CDR3 totals 15 residues. Germline trimming cut 5 bases from V and 0 bases from J; bases unmatched to any gene: 7. Germline assignment: CDR1 DFQATT and CDR2 SNEGSKA (reference sequence). The DNA of the CDR3 is TGCAGTGCTCACACAGGGGCCCTAGCCAAAAACATTCAGTACTTC. Translating it yields CSAHTGALAKNIQYF.